This TCR beta chain was identified in a study of shared clonotypes between healthy human individuals. J was trimmed by 6 bases and V by 6 bases; bases with no gene match: 14. Germline V gives CDR1 SNHLY, CDR2 FYNNEI. The CDR3 has 16 residues. Assay: immunoSEQ multiplex PCR; the TCRdb copy retains only in-frame clones and omits some. The sample consists of 2 million to 2.5 million clones, 85% to 95% of them appearing once. Sample: naive CD4+ T cells from PBMCs. Described subset: CD45RA+ positively selected. The sequence was obtained from a man between 18 and 29 years old in good health. Some clones in this sample may be carry-over from other donors' samples. The V call is TRBV2, the J call TRBJ2-3; 8 nucleotides line up with TRBD1. The CDR3 region is CASRRPGQAPSDTQYF. CDR3 nucleotide sequence: TGTGCCAGCAGGCGACCGGGACAGGCTCCATCGGATACGCAGTATTTT.